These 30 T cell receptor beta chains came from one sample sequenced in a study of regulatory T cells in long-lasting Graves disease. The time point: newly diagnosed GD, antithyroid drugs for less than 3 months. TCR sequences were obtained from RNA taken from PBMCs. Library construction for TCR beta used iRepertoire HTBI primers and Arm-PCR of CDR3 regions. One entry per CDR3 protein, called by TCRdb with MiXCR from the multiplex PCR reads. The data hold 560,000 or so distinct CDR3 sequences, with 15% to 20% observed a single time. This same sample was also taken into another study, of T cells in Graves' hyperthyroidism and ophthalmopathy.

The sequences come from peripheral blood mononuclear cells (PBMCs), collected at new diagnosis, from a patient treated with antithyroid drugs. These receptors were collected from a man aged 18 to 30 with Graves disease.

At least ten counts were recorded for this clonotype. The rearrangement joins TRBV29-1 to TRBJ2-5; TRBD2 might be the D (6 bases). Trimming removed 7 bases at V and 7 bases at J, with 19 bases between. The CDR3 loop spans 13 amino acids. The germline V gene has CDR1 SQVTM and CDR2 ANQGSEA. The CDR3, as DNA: TGCAGCGCCACGAGGGTAGCGGAGGTGACCCAGTACTTC. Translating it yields CSATRVAEVTQYF.

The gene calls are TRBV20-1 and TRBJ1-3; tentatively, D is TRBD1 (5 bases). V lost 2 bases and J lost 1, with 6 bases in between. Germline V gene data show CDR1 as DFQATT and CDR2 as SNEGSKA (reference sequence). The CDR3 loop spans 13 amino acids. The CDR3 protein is CSARRGSGNTIYF. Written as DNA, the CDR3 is TGCAGTGCTAGACGGGGGTCTGGAAACACCATATATTTT.

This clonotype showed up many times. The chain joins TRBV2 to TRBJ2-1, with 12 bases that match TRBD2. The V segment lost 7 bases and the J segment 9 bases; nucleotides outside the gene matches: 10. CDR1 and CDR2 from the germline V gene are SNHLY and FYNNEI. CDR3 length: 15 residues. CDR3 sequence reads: CASTGRLAGGGEQFF. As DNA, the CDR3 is TGTGCCAGCACGGGGCGTCTAGCGGGAGGGGGTGAGCAGTTCTTC.

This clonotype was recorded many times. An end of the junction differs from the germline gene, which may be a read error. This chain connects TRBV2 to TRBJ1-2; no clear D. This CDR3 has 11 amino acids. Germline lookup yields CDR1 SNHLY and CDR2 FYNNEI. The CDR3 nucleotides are TGTGCCAGCAGCGCAGACACACGGACGTCCTTC. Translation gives CASSADTRTSF.

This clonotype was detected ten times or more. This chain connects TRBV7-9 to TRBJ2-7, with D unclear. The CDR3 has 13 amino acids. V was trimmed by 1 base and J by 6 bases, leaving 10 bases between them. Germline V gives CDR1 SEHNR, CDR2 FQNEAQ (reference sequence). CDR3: CASSLEPSTEQYF. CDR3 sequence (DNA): TGTGCCAGCAGCTTAGAACCCTCTACCGAGCAGTACTTC.

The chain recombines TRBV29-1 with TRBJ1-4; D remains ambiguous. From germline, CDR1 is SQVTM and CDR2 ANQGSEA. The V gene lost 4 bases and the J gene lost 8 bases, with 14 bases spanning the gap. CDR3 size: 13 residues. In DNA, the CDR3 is TGCAGCGTTGGCGGGCTCGGGCGAGAAAAACTGTTTTTT. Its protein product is CSVGGLGREKLFF.

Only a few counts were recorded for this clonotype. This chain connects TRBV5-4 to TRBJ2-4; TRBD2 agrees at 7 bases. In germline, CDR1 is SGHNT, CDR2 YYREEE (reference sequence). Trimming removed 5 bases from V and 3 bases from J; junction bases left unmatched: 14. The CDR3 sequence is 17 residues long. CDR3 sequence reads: CASSPGGGRGNKNIQYF. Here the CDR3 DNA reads TGTGCCAGCAGTCCTGGGGGGGGTAGGGGAAACAAAAACATTCAGTACTTC.

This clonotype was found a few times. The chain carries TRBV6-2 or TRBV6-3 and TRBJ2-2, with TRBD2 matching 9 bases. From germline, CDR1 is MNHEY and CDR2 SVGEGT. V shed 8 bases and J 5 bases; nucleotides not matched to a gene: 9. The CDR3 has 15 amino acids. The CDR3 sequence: CASSGAGGRTGELFF. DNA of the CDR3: TGTGCCAGCTCTGGAGCGGGAGGTAGAACCGGGGAGCTGTTTTTT.

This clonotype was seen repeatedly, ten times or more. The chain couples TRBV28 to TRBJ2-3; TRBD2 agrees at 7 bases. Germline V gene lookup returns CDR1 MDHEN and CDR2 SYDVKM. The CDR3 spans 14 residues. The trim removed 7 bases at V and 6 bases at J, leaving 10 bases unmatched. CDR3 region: CASTLGLTADTQYF. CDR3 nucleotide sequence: TGTGCCAGCACTTTGGGACTAACGGCGGATACGCAGTATTTT.

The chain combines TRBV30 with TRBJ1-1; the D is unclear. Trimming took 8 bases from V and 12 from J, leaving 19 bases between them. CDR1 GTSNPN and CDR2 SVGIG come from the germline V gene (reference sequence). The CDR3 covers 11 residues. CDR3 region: CAIRSGGRSFF. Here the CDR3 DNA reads TGTGCCATACGCTCGGGCGGGAGATCTTTCTTT.

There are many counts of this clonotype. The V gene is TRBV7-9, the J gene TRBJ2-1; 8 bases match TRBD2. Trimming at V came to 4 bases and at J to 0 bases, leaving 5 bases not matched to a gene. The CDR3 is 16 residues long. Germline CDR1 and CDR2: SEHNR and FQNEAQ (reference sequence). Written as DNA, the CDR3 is TGTGCCAGCAGCTCCTCCCTAGCGGGCTCCTACAATGAGCAGTTCTTC. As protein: CASSSSLAGSYNEQFF.

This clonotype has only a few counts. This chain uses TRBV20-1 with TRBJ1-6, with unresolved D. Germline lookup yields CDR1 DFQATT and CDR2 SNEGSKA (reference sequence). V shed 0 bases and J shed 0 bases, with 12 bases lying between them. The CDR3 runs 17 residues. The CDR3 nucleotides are TGCAGTGCTAGAGATGGTGAAAGGAGCTCCTATAATTCACCCCTCCACTTT. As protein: CSARDGERSSYNSPLHF.

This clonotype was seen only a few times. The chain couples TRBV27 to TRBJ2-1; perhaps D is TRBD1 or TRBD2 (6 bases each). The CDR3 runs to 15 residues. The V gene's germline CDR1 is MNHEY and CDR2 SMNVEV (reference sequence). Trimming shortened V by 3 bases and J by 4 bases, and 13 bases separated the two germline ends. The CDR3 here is CASSLGGLLYNEQFF. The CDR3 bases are TGTGCCAGCAGTTTGGGGGGCCTACTTTACAATGAGCAGTTCTTC.

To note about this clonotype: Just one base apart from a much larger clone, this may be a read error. DNA for the CDR3: TGTGCCTGGAGCCAACAGGGTGGGAAGACCTACGAGCAGTTCTTC. Its translation is CAWSQQGGKTYEQFF. The V call is TRBV30, the J call TRBJ2-1, with D perhaps matching TRBD1 (6 bases). Germline CDR1 is GTSNPN and CDR2 is SVGIG (reference sequence). The CDR3 contains 15 residues. The ends were cut back, 3 bases at V and 10 bases at J, with 22 bases in the middle.

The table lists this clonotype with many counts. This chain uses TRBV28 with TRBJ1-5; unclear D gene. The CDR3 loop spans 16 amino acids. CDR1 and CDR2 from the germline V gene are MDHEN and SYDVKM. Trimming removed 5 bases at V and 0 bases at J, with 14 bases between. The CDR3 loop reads CASSPSDWNSNQPQHF. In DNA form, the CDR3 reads TGTGCCAGCAGTCCCTCGGACTGGAATAGCAATCAGCCCCAGCATTTT. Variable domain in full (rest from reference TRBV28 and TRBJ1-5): DVKVTQSSRYLVKRTGEKVFLECVQDMDHENMFWYRQDPGLGLRLIYFSYDVKMKEKGDIPEGYSVSREKKERFSLILESASTNQTSMYLCASSPSDWNSNQPQHFGDGTRLSIL.

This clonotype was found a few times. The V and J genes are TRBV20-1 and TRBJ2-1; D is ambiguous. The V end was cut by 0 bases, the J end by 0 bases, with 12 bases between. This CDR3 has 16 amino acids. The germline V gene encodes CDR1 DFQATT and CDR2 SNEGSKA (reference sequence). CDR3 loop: CSARDPVGISYNEQFF. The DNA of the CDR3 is TGCAGTGCTAGAGATCCAGTAGGAATCTCCTACAATGAGCAGTTCTTC.

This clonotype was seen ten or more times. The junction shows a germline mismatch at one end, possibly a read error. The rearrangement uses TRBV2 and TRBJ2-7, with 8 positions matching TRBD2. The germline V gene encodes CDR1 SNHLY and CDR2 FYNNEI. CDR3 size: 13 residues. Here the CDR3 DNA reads TGTGCCAGCAGTGAATACCAAAGCGGGAGAAGCGACTTC. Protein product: CASSEYQSGRSDF.

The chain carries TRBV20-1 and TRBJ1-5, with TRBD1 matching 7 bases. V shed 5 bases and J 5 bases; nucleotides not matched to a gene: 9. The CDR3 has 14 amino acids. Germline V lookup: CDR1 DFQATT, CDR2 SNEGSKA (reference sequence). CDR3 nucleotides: TGCAGTGCTCCCGGGACAGAATTTGATCAGCCCCAGCATTTT. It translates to CSAPGTEFDQPQHF.

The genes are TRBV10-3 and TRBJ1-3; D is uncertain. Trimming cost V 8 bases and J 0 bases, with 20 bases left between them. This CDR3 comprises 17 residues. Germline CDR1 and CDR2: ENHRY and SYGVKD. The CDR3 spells CAISGQTQTSSGNTIYF. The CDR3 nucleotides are TGTGCCATCTCTGGGCAGACTCAAACCAGCTCTGGAAACACCATATATTTT.

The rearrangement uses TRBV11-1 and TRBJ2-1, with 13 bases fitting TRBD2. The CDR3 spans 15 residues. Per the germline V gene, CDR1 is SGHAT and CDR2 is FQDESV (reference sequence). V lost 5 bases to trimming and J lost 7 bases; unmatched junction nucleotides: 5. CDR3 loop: CASSQLAGGPNEQFF. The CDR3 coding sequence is TGTGCCAGCAGCCAACTAGCGGGAGGGCCAAATGAGCAGTTCTTC.

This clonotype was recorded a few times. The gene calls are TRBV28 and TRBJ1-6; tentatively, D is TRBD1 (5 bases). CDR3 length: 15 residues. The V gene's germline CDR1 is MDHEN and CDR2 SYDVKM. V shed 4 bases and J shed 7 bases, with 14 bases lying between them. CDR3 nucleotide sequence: TGTGCCAGCAGTTATGGCCAGGGTAAAAATTCACCCCTCCACTTT. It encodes CASSYGQGKNSPLHF.

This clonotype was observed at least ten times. In DNA form, the CDR3 reads TGTGCCAGCAGTTTTGTCCCAGATACGCAGTATTTT. It is translated as CASSFVPDTQYF. V and J are TRBV12-3 or TRBV12-4 and TRBJ2-3; the D is unclear. The V and J ends lost 3 bases and 4 bases respectively, with 5 bases between them. This CDR3 has 12 residues.

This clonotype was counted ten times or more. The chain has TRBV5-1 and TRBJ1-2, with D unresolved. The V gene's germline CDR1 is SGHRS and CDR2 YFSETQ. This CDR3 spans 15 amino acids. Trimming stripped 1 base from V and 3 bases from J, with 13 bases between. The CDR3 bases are TGCGCCAGCAGCTTGAGTGGAGGGCTTGACTATGGCTACACCTTC. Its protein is CASSLSGGLDYGYTF.

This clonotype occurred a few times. CDR3 in DNA: TGCGCCAGCAGCTCTGATCCGCGGGAAGTCGGGGTAGATACGCAGTATTTT. As protein: CASSSDPREVGVDTQYF. This rearrangement joins TRBV5-1 to TRBJ2-3, with a weak D call TRBD2 (6 bases). Germline CDR1 reads SGHRS; CDR2 reads YFSETQ. V gave up 3 bases and J gave up 5 bases, with 22 bases separating them. CDR3 length: 17 amino acids.

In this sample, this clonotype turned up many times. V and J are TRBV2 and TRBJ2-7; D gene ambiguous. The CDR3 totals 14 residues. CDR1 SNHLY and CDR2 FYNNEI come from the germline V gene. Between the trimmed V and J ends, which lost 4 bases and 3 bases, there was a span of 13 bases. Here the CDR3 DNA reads TGTGCCAGCAGTGGAACGGAAATCGGCTACGAGCAGTACTTC. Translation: CASSGTEIGYEQYF.

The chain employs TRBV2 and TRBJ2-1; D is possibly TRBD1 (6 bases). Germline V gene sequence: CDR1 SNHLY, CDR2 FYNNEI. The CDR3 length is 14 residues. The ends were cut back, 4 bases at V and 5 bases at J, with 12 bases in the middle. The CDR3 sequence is CASSADRSHNEQFF. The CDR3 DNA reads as TGTGCCAGCAGTGCAGACAGGTCCCACAATGAGCAGTTCTTC.

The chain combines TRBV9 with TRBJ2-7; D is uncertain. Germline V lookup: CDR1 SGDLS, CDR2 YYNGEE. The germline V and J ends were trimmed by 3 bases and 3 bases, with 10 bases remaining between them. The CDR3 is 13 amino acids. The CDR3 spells CASSEENSYEQYF. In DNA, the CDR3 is TGTGCCAGCAGCGAAGAGAACAGCTACGAGCAGTACTTC.

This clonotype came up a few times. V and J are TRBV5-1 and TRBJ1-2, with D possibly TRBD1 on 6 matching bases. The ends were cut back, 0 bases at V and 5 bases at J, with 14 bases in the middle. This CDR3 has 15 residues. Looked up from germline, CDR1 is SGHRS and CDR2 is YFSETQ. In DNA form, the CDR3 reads TGCGCCAGCAGCTTGGAGGCAGGGGCAGGGTATGGCTACACCTTC. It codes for CASSLEAGAGYGYTF.

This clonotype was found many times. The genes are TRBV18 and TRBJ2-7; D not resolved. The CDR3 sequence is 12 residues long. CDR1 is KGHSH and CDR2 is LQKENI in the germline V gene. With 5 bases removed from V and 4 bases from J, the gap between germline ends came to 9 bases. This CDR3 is CASSSPQYEQYF. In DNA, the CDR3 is TGTGCCAGCTCATCCCCCCAGTACGAGCAGTACTTC.

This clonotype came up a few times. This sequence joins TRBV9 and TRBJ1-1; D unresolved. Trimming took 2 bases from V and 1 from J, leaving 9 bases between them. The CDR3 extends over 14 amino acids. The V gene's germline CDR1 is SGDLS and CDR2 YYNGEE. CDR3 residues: CASSVTSQNTEAFF. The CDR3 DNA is TGTGCCAGCAGCGTTACAAGTCAGAACACTGAAGCTTTCTTT.